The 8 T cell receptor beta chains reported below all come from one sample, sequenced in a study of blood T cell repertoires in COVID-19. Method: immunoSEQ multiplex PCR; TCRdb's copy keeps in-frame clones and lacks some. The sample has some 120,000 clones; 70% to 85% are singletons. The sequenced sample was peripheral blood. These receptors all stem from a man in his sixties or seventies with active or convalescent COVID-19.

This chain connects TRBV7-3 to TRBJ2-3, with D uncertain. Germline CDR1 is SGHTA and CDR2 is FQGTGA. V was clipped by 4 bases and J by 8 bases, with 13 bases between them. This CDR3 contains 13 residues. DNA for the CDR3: TGTGCCAGCAGCTCGTTAGAAGCGAGTACGCAGTATTTT. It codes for CASSSLEASTQYF.

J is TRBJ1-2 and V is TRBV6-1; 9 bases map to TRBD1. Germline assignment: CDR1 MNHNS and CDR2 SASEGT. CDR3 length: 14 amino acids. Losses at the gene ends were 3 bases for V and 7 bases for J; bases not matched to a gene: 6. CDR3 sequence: CASSETGQGSGYTF. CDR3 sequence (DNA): TGTGCCAGCAGTGAGACGGGACAGGGAAGTGGCTACACCTTC.

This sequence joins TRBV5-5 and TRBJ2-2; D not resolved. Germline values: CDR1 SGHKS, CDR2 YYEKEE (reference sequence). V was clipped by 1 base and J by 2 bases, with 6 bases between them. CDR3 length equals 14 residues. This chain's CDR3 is CASSLPTNTGELFF. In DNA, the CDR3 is TGTGCCAGCAGCTTGCCCACAAACACCGGGGAGCTGTTTTTT.

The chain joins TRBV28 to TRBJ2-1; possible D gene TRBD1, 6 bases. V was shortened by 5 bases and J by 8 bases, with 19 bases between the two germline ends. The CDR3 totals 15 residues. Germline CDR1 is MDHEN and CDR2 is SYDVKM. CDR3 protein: CASSPAAGVGDEQFF. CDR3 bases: TGTGCCAGCAGTCCCGCGGCAGGGGTGGGGGATGAGCAGTTCTTC.

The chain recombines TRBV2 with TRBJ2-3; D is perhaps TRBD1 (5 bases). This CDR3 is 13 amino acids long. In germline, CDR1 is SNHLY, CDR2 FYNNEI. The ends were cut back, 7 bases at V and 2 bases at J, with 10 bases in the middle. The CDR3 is CASNQGPTDTQYF. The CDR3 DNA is TGTGCCAGCAATCAGGGCCCCACAGATACGCAGTATTTT.

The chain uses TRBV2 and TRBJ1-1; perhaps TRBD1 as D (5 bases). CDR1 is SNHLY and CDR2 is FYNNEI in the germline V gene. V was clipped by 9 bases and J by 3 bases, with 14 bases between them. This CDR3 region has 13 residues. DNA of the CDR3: TGTGCCAGTCGACAGACAGAGGACACTGAAGCTTTCTTT. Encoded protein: CASRQTEDTEAFF.

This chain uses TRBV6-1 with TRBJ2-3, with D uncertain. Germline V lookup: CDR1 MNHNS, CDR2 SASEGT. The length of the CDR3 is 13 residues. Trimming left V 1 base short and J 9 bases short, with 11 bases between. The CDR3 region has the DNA TGTGCCAGCAGTGAAGGCTCTTTGGGCACGCAGTATTTT. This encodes CASSEGSLGTQYF.

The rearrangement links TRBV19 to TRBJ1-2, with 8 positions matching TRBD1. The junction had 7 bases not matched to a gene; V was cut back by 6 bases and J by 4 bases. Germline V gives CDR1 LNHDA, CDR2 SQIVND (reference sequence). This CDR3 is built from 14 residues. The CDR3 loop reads CASSPVDRGYGYTF. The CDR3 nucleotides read TGTGCCAGTAGCCCGGTCGACAGGGGCTATGGCTACACCTTC.